These T cell receptor beta chains were read from a single sample in a study of shared clonotypes between healthy human individuals. The data were produced by immunoSEQ multiplex PCR, yet TCRdb's version contains in-frame clones alone and is incomplete. The sample comprises a few million clones, roughly 95% of which are singletons, and roughly 0.13% rests with the top ten. Sequenced sample: naive CD4+ T cells sorted from blood. Receptors were obtained from a man between 18 and 29 years old in good health. Each CDR3 is given with its conserved first and last residue.

J: TRBJ2-6
length: 13
V: TRBV30
CDR3: CAWDAAGANVLTF

J: TRBJ2-7
length: 11
V: TRBV29-1
CDR3: CSVGGLYEQYF

J: TRBJ2-7
length: 13
V: TRBV7-6
CDR3: CASSSKTGSEQYF

J: TRBJ2-5
length: 13
V: TRBV28
CDR3: CASSAHRGETQYF

J: TRBJ1-1
length: 13
V: TRBV11-2
CDR3: CASSLVYGRSAFF

J: TRBJ2-3
length: 15
V: TRBV18
CDR3: CASSSASGQGDTQYF

J: TRBJ1-4
length: 17
V: TRBV27
CDR3: CASSLGGQGTANEKLFF

J: TRBJ2-7
length: 15
V: TRBV6-1
CDR3: CASRATGRSPYEQYF

J: TRBJ1-4
length: 18
V: TRBV7-9
CDR3: CASSFGDRGRGVDEKLFF

J: TRBJ1-4
length: 14
V: TRBV30
CDR3: CAWSPLSLGEKLFF

J: TRBJ2-1
length: 15
V: TRBV4-3
CDR3: CASSPRGGGSNEQFF

J: TRBJ2-1
length: 11
V: TRBV5-1
CDR3: CASSLNLEQFF

J: TRBJ1-1
length: 16
V: TRBV7-9
CDR3: CASSPGTGARSTEAFF

J: TRBJ2-3
length: 14
V: TRBV29-1
CDR3: CSVAGVRGTDTQYF

J: TRBJ1-1
length: 14
V: TRBV19
CDR3: CASSGAGGNTEAFF

J: TRBJ2-6
length: 16
V: TRBV6-6
CDR3: CASSYPPRAGANVLTF

J: TRBJ1-6
length: 16
V: TRBV5-6
CDR3: CASSPARPLGNSPLHF

J: TRBJ1-6
length: 15
V: TRBV6-7
CDR3: CARGQGECFTSPLHF

J: TRBJ1-2
length: 12
V: TRBV6-6
CDR3: CASSYERGGYTF

J: TRBJ1-2
length: 14
V: TRBV2
CDR3: CASSEAGRNYGYTF

J: TRBJ2-1
length: 16
V: TRBV10-1
CDR3: CASSDFGWLNHNEQFF

J: TRBJ1-1
length: 13
V: TRBV6-5
CDR3: CASTFPGGTEAFF

J: TRBJ1-1
length: 14
V: TRBV5-4
CDR3: CASTMTGGSPEAFF

J: TRBJ1-2
length: 14
V: TRBV5-6
CDR3: CASSLAEVNYGYTF

J: TRBJ2-3
length: 18
V: TRBV25-1
CDR3: CASSGRQGRSGFTDTQYF

J: TRBJ1-6
length: 14
V: TRBV19
CDR3: CASTPRGSVSPLHF

J: TRBJ2-3
length: 14
V: TRBV6-6
CDR3: CASTRTLSTDTQYF

J: TRBJ2-1
length: 16
V: TRBV30
CDR3: CAWNAERTRSYNEQFF

J: TRBJ2-7
length: 13
V: TRBV5-4
CDR3: CASGARGFYEQYF

J: TRBJ2-5
length: 16
V: TRBV18
CDR3: CASSPRLLDNSETQYF

J: TRBJ1-4
length: 15
V: TRBV10-3
CDR3: CAISEGVATNEKLFF

J: TRBJ2-5
length: 15
V: TRBV6-1
CDR3: CASSEAGATGETQYF

J: TRBJ2-3
length: 19
V: TRBV27
CDR3: CASSHPRPGAPSSTDTQYF